One sample yielded the 26 T cell receptor beta chains listed below, sequenced in a study of shared clonotypes between healthy human individuals. Naivety among CD8 cells was defined by CD45RO negativity and positive CCR7 selection, thereby excluding terminally differentiated effector memory CD45RA+ cells. Measured with immunoSEQ multiplex PCR; TCRdb has only the in-frame clones, and not every one. The profile shows 2 million to 2.5 million clones, about 94% of them singletons. Sample: naive CD8+ T cells sorted from blood. The receptor set was obtained from a man aged 18-30 years in good health.

The gene calls are TRBV27 and TRBJ1-2; D unclear. V was shortened by 5 bases and J by 9 bases, with 16 bases between the two germline ends. The CDR3 spans 13 residues. Germline V gives CDR1 MNHEY, CDR2 SMNVEV (reference sequence). The CDR3 DNA is TGTGCCAGCAGTCCCACTGGATTGGGCAGCTACACCTTC. Translation gives CASSPTGLGSYTF.

The V call is TRBV2, the J call TRBJ2-2; D is unresolved. Per the germline V gene, CDR1 is SNHLY and CDR2 is FYNNEI. CDR3 length: 17 amino acids. V gave up 9 bases and J gave up 0 bases, with 20 bases separating them. The CDR3 loop reads CARQTGLGSTNTGELFF. The CDR3 DNA reads as TGTGCCAGACAGACTGGCCTTGGCAGCACGAACACCGGGGAGCTGTTTTTT.

The chain is built from TRBV29-1 and TRBJ2-3; D possibly matches TRBD1 or TRBD2 (5 bases each). There are 16 residues in the CDR3. Germline assignment: CDR1 SQVTM and CDR2 ANQGSEA. Trimming left V 4 bases short and J 5 bases short, with 22 bases between. CDR3 protein: CSVGGIEGSQVDTQYF. DNA of the CDR3: TGCAGCGTTGGGGGGATTGAGGGGTCGCAGGTAGATACGCAGTATTTT.

The CDR3 DNA sequence: TGTGCCAGTAGTATAGCTTTGGGTCTCGCATACAATGAGCAGTTCTTC. It translates to CASSIALGLAYNEQFF. The chain employs TRBV19 and TRBJ2-1; D is uncertain. From germline, CDR1 is LNHDA and CDR2 SQIVND (reference sequence). CDR3 length: 16 residues. With 1 base removed from V and 4 bases from J, the gap between germline ends came to 14 bases.

This clone occurred once. The genes are TRBV7-2 and TRBJ2-3; the D gene is possibly TRBD2 (6 bases). The germline CDR1 and CDR2 sequences are SGHTA and FQGNSA. This CDR3 is built from 15 residues. The V gene lost 4 bases and the J gene lost 4 bases, with 15 bases spanning the gap. In DNA, the CDR3 is TGTGCCAGCAGCTCCTCGGGACTCCTGCCAGATACGCAGTATTTT. Translated: CASSSSGLLPDTQYF. Full variable domain (outside the CDR3, taken from reference TRBV7-2 and TRBJ2-3): GAGVSQSPSNKVTEKGKDVELRCDPISGHTALYWYRQSLGQGLEFLIYFQGNSAPDKSGLPSDRFSAERTGGSVSTLTIQRTQQEDSAVYLCASSSSGLLPDTQYFGPGTRLTVL.

This chain connects TRBV11-2 to TRBJ2-3, with 9 positions matching TRBD2. This CDR3 is built from 17 residues. V lost 4 bases and J lost 0; bases outside the gene matches: 8. The germline V gene has CDR1 SGHAT and CDR2 FQNNGV. The CDR3 loop is CASSSVRLAVSTDTQYF. The CDR3 nucleotides read TGTGCCAGCAGCTCCGTTAGACTAGCGGTTAGCACAGATACGCAGTATTTT.

The gene calls are TRBV12-5 and TRBJ1-1; 8 nucleotides agree with TRBD1. CDR1 is LGHNT and CDR2 is FRNRAP in the germline V gene. The V segment lost 4 bases and the J segment 3 bases; nucleotides outside the gene matches: 16. This CDR3 spans 18 amino acids. For the CDR3, the DNA is TGTGCTAGTGGTTCCTCCGACCGGGACAGGATCGGCGACACTGAAGCTTTCTTT. Translation gives CASGSSDRDRIGDTEAFF.

The CDR3 region is CSANVEGYTF. The DNA for the CDR3 is TGCAGTGCTAACGTGGAGGGCTACACCTTC. The chain recombines TRBV20-1 with TRBJ1-2, with unresolved D. CDR1 and CDR2 (germline): DFQATT, SNEGSKA (reference sequence). The CDR3 contains 10 residues. Between the trimmed V and J ends, which lost 4 bases and 8 bases, there was a span of 8 bases.

This rearrangement joins TRBV15 to TRBJ2-7; 7 nucleotides match TRBD1. This CDR3 has 14 amino acids. Trimming cost V 0 bases and J 3 bases; bases outside gene matches: 2. The V gene's germline CDR1 is LNHNV and CDR2 YYDKDF (reference sequence). CDR3: CATSRDWDSYEQYF. The CDR3 DNA sequence: TGTGCCACCAGCAGAGATTGGGACAGCTACGAGCAGTACTTC.

The chain uses TRBV7-9 and TRBJ2-1, with no clear D. This CDR3 is built from 13 residues. Deletions cut 1 base from V and 8 bases from J, with 9 bases between. Per germline, CDR1 SEHNR and CDR2 FQNEAQ (reference sequence). The CDR3 region has the DNA TGTGCCAGCAGCTTAGGGGCCCTCGATGAGCAGTTCTTC. This gives the protein CASSLGALDEQFF.

V and J are TRBV28 and TRBJ1-6, with TRBD1 matching 12 bases. Germline V gene sequence: CDR1 MDHEN, CDR2 SYDVKM. Trimming took 5 bases from V and 9 from J; bases not matched to a gene: 5. The CDR3 is 15 amino acids. The CDR3 coding sequence is TGTGCCAGCAGTCCCGGGACAGGGGGCCTTTCACCCCTCCACTTT. This gives the protein CASSPGTGGLSPLHF.

The rearrangement links TRBV7-6 to TRBJ2-1; D is unresolved. Germline V gene sequence: CDR1 SGHVS, CDR2 FNYEAQ. V lost 3 bases to trimming and J lost 6 bases, with 9 bases between them. The CDR3 runs to 13 residues. CDR3 region: CASSFSPLNEQFF. For the CDR3, the DNA is TGTGCCAGCAGCTTTTCTCCTCTCAATGAGCAGTTCTTC. The full variable domain, completed using reference TRBV7-6 and TRBJ2-1, is GAGVSQSPRYKVTKRGQDVALRCDPISGHVSLYWYRQALGQGPEFLTYFNYEAQQDKSGLPNDRFSAERPEGSISTLTIQRTEQRDSAMYRCASSFSPLNEQFFGPGTRLTVL.

V gene TRBV10-3 combines with J gene TRBJ1-1; the D gene is possibly TRBD1 (5 bases). Germline V gene data show CDR1 as ENHRY and CDR2 as SYGVKD. This CDR3 comprises 15 residues. The V end lost 0 bases, the J end lost 5 bases, and 13 bases lay between the germline ends. CDR3 nucleotides: TGTGCCATCAGTGAGTCTGGGGGGAAGGGGACTGAAGCTTTCTTT. It codes for CAISESGGKGTEAFF.

Turning to this clone: At the DNA level, this CDR3 is encoded by other sequences in the same sample as well. V and J are TRBV30 and TRBJ2-7, with 7 bases aligning to TRBD1. Germline V gene sequence: CDR1 GTSNPN, CDR2 SVGIG (reference sequence). The CDR3 extends over 13 amino acids. The trim removed 2 bases at V and 2 bases at J, leaving 3 bases unmatched. The CDR3 DNA is TGTGCCTGGAGTTGGGACAGTACCTACGAGCAGTACTTC. Protein product: CAWSWDSTYEQYF.

The gene calls are TRBV20-1 and TRBJ1-1, with TRBD1 identical over 7 bases. V dropped 6 bases and J dropped 7; count of bases not matched to a gene: 5. CDR3 length: 11 amino acids. Per the germline V gene, CDR1 is DFQATT and CDR2 is SNEGSKA (reference sequence). The CDR3 here is CSAGQDFEAFF. The DNA for the CDR3 is TGCAGTGCAGGACAGGACTTTGAAGCTTTCTTT.

The chain carries TRBV25-1 and TRBJ2-5; D is uncertain. CDR1 is MGHDK and CDR2 is SYGVNS in the germline V gene. The CDR3 is made up of 15 amino acids. The ends were cut back, 1 base at V and 0 bases at J, with 9 bases in the middle. DNA of the CDR3: TGTGCCAGCAGTGAATCGGCCAGCAACCAAGAGACCCAGTACTTC. This sequence encodes CASSESASNQETQYF.

The CDR3 sequence is CASRNQAGGYEQYF. In DNA, the CDR3 is TGTGCCAGCAGGAACCAGGCGGGGGGGTACGAGCAGTACTTC. V usage is TRBV6-5 and J usage is TRBJ2-7; TRBD2 agrees at 9 bases. The CDR3 runs to 14 residues. CDR1 is MNHEY and CDR2 is SVGAGI in the germline V gene. V dropped 6 bases and J dropped 4; count of bases not matched to a gene: 7.

The genes are TRBV6-6 and TRBJ1-5, with 7 bases that match TRBD1. CDR3 length: 14 residues. Germline V CDR1 and CDR2: MNHNY, SVGAGI (reference sequence). V lost 2 bases to trimming and J lost 5 bases; unmatched junction nucleotides: 3. The CDR3 protein is CASSYQGGDQPQHF. The CDR3 nucleotides are TGTGCCAGCAGTTACCAGGGGGGCGATCAGCCCCAGCATTTT.

The CDR3 is CASSLAEVNEQYF. The CDR3, as DNA: TGTGCCAGCAGCTTGGCAGAGGTTAACGAGCAGTACTTC. V is TRBV5-8 and J is TRBJ2-7; unclear D gene. Germline assignment: CDR1 SGHTS and CDR2 YDEGEE. Trimming removed 0 bases from V and 5 bases from J, with 9 bases in between. This CDR3 region has 13 residues.

The rearrangement links TRBV10-1 to TRBJ2-7; unclear D gene. CDR3 length: 14 amino acids. V was trimmed by 3 bases and J by 5 bases, leaving 14 bases between them. Germline assignment: CDR1 WNHNN and CDR2 SYGVQD (reference sequence). The CDR3 spells CASSERSIVDEQYF. CDR3 bases: TGCGCCAGCAGTGAAAGGTCCATCGTCGACGAGCAGTACTTC.

The gene calls are TRBV14 and TRBJ2-3; TRBD1 agrees at 8 bases. Germline CDR1 and CDR2: SGHDN and FVKESK. The CDR3 spans 17 residues. The V gene end was trimmed by 1 base and the J gene end by 5 bases; junction bases not matched to a gene: 11. The CDR3 DNA is TGTGCCAGCAGCCAAGGGAGGGAACAGGGGGTTGAAGATACGCAGTATTTT. Amino acids: CASSQGREQGVEDTQYF.

The J gene is TRBJ2-3, the V gene TRBV5-4; TRBD2 matches at 8 bases. Germline CDR1 reads SGHNT; CDR2 reads YYREEE (reference sequence). The CDR3 is 15 amino acids. V was clipped by 2 bases and J by 4 bases; unmatched bases: 6. The CDR3 bases are TGTGCCAGCAGCTTCAGCGGGGGAAGGGCAGATACGCAGTATTTT. It yields the protein CASSFSGGRADTQYF.

This chain uses TRBV7-9 with TRBJ2-7; 8 bases line up with TRBD1. Germline-derived CDR1 and CDR2 are SEHNR and FQNEAQ (reference sequence). The CDR3 is made up of 15 amino acids. With V trimmed by 1 base and J by 0 bases, 2 bases remained unmatched. The CDR3 DNA is TGTGCCAGCAGCTTAGTGGGACAGGCCTCCTACGAGCAGTACTTC. Translated: CASSLVGQASYEQYF.

The rearrangement uses TRBV6-1 and TRBJ1-1; D gene ambiguous. The ends were cut back, 6 bases at V and 7 bases at J, with 18 bases in the middle. Germline lookup yields CDR1 MNHNS and CDR2 SASEGT. The CDR3 spans 14 residues. CDR3 DNA: TGTGCCAGCAGCCCCACCTCAGGCGAAGGTGAAGCTTTCTTT. Translated: CASSPTSGEGEAFF.

In its sample, this clone was seen once. The V call is TRBV27, the J call TRBJ2-3; 9 positions agree with TRBD2. CDR1 and CDR2 from the germline V gene are MNHEY and SMNVEV (reference sequence). Trimming cost V 5 bases and J 3 bases; bases outside gene matches: 9. The length of the CDR3 is 16 residues. Here the CDR3 DNA reads TGTGCCAGCAGTAATCTAGCGGGACTATTGACAGATACGCAGTATTTT. This sequence encodes CASSNLAGLLTDTQYF.

The chain employs TRBV15 and TRBJ2-4; D perhaps matches TRBD1 (6 bases). Trimming removed 11 bases at V and 0 bases at J, with 20 bases between. This CDR3 has 16 amino acids. Per the germline V gene, CDR1 is LNHNV and CDR2 is YYDKDF (reference sequence). The CDR3 region is CAPQAGALLAKNIQYF. In DNA form, the CDR3 reads TGTGCCCCCCAAGCAGGGGCTCTATTAGCCAAAAACATTCAGTACTTC. Variable domain in full (rest from reference TRBV15 and TRBJ2-4): DAMVIQNPRYQVTQFGKPVTLSCSQTLNHNVMYWYQQKSSQAPKLLFHYYDKDFNNEADTPDNFQSRRPNTSFCFLDIRSPGLGDTAMYLCAPQAGALLAKNIQYFGAGTRLSVL.